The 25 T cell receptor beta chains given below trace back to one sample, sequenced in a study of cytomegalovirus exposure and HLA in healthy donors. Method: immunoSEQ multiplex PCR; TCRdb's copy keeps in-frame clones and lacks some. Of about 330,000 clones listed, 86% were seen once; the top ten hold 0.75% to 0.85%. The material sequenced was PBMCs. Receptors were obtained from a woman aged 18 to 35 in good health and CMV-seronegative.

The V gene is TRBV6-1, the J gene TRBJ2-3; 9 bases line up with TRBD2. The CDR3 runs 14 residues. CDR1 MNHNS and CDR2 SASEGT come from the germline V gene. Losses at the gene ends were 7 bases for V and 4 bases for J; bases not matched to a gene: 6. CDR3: CASTLAGAPDTQYF. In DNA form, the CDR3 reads TGTGCCAGCACCTTAGCGGGAGCCCCAGATACGCAGTATTTT.

CDR3 sequence (DNA): TGTGCCAGCAGCTTAATCTCAGGCGGGTACGAGCAGTACTTC. Protein: CASSLISGGYEQYF. This chain joins TRBV7-2 and TRBJ2-7, with D maybe TRBD2 (5 bases). From germline, CDR1 is SGHTA and CDR2 FQGNSA. CDR3 size: 14 residues. The V and J ends lost 2 bases and 4 bases respectively, with 12 bases between them.

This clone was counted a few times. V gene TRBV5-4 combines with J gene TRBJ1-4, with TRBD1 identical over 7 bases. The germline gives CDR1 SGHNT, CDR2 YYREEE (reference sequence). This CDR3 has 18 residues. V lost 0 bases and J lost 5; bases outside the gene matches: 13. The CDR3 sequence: CASSLGRTGRIINEKLFF. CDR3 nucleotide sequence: TGTGCCAGCAGCTTGGGGCGGACAGGCCGTATCATCAATGAAAAACTGTTTTTT.

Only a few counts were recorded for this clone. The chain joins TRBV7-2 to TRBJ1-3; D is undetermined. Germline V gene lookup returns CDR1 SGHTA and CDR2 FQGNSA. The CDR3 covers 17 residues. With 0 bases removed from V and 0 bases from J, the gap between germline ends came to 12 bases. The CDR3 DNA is TGTGCCAGCAGCTTAGCGTCACAGATCGGCTCTGGAAACACCATATATTTT. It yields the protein CASSLASQIGSGNTIYF.

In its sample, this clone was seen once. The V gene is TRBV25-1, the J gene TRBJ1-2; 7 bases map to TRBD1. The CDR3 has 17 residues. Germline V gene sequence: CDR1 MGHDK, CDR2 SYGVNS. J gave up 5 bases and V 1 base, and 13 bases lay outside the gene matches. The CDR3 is CASSELSAQGHLYGYTF. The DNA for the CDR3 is TGTGCCAGCAGTGAATTATCGGCACAGGGGCATTTATATGGCTACACCTTC.

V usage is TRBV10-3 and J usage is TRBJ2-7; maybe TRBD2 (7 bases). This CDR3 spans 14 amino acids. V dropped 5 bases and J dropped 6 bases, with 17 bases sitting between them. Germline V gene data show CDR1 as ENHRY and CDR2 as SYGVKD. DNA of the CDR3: TGTGCCATCAGTAAGGGGGAGGGCCTTGGCGAGCAGTACTTC. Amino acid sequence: CAISKGEGLGEQYF.

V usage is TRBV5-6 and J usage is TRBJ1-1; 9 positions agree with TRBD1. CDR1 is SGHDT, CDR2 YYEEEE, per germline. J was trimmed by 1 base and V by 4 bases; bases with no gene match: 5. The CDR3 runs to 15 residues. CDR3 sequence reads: CASSDPGQGNTEAFF. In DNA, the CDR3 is TGTGCCAGCAGCGACCCGGGACAGGGGAACACTGAAGCTTTCTTT.

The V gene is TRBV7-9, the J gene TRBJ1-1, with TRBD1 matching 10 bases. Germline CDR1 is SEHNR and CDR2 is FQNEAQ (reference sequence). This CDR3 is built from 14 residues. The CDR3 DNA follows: TGTGCTGTGACAGGGGGCCGTAGGGACACTGAAGCTTTCTTT. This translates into CAVTGGRRDTEAFF.

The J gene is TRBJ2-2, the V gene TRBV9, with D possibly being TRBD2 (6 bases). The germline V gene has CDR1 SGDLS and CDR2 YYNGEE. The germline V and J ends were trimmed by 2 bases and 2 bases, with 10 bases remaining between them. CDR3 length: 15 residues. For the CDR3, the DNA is TGTGCCAGCAGCGTCGCTAGCGCTAACACCGGGGAGCTGTTTTTT. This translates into CASSVASANTGELFF.

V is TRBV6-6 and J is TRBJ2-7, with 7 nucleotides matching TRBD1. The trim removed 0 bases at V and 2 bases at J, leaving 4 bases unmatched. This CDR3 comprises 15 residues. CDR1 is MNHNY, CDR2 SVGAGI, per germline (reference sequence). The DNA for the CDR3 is TGTGCCAGCAGTTACTCGGGGACAGTCGCCTACGAGCAGTACTTC. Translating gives CASSYSGTVAYEQYF.

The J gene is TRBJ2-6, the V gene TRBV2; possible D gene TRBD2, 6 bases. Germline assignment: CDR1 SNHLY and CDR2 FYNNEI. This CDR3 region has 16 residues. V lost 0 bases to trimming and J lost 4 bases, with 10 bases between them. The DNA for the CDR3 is TGTGCCAGCAGTGAAGCGCGGGGTTACGGGGCCAACGTCCTGACTTTC. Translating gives CASSEARGYGANVLTF. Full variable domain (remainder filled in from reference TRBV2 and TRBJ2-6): EPEVTQTPSHQVTQMGQEVILRCVPISNHLYFYWYRQILGQKVEFLVSFYNNEISEKSEIFDDQFSVERPDGSNFTLKIRSTKLEDSAMYFCASSEARGYGANVLTFGAGSRLTVL.

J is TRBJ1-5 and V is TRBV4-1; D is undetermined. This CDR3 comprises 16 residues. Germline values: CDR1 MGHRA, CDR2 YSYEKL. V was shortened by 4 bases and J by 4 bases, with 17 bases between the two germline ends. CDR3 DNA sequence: TGCGCCAGCAGCCCTTTCCTGGCGGGAGGGAATCAGCCCCAGCATTTT. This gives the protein CASSPFLAGGNQPQHF.

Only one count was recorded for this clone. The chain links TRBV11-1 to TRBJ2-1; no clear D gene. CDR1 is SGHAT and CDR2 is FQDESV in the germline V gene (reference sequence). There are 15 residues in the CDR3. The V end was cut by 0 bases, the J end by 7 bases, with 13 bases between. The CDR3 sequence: CASSLARATGNEQFF. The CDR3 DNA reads TGTGCCAGCAGCTTAGCCCGTGCGACTGGGAATGAGCAGTTCTTC.

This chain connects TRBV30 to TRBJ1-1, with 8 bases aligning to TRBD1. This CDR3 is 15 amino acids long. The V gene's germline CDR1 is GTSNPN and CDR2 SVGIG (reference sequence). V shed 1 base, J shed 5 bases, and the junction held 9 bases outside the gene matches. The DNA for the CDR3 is TGTGCCTGGAGTGGGGCAGGGGGCGCAGGGACTGAAGCTTTCTTT. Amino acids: CAWSGAGGAGTEAFF.

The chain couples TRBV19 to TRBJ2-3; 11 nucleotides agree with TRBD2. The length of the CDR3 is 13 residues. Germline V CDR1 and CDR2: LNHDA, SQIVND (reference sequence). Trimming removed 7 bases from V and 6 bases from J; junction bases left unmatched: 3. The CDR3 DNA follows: TGTGCCAGTAATAGCGGGAGGGGCGATACGCAGTATTTT. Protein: CASNSGRGDTQYF.

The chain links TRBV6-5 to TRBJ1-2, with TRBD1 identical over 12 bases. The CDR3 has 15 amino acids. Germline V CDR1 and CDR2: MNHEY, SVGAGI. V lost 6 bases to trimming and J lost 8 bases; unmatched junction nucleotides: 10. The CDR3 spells CASRRRDRGLGGYTF. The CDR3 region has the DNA TGTGCCAGCAGACGCCGGGACAGGGGGCTGGGCGGCTACACCTTC.

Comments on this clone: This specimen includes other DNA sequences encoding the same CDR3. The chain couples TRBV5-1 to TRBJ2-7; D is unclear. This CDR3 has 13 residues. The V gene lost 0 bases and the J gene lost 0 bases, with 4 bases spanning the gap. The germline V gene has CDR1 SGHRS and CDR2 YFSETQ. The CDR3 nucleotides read TGCGCCAGCAGCTTGGACAACTCCTACGAGCAGTACTTC. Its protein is CASSLDNSYEQYF.

The CDR3 protein is CASSLDWAQAQNTGELFF. The DNA for the CDR3 is TGTGCCAGCAGCTTAGATTGGGCACAGGCCCAGAACACCGGGGAGCTGTTTTTT. The chain joins TRBV11-2 to TRBJ2-2; a weak D match, TRBD1 (5 bases). Trimming took 0 bases from V and 1 from J, leaving 15 bases between them. Per germline, CDR1 SGHAT and CDR2 FQNNGV. CDR3 size: 18 residues. The complete variable domain, with remaining parts taken from reference TRBV11-2 and TRBJ2-2, reads EAGVAQSPRYKIIEKRQSVAFWCNPISGHATLYWYQQILGQGPKLLIQFQNNGVVDDSQLPKDRFSAERLKGVDSTLKIQPAKLEDSAVYLCASSLDWAQAQNTGELFFGEGSRLTVL.

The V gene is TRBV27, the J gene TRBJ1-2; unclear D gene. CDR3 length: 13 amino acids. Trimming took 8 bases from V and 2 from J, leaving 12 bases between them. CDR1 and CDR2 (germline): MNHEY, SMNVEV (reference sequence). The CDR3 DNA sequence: TGTGCCAGCGGACCCGGGAGGAACTATGGCTACACCTTC. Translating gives CASGPGRNYGYTF.

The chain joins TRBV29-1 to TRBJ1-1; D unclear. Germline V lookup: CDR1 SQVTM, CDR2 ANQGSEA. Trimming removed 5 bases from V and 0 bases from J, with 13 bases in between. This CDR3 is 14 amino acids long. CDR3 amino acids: CSVHLQIMNTEAFF. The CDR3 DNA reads TGCAGCGTTCATCTACAGATTATGAACACTGAAGCTTTCTTT.

The DNA of the CDR3 is TGCGCCAGCAGCTTGACTAGCGGGAGGGCCGATGGGTACGAGCAGTACTTC. This sequence encodes CASSLTSGRADGYEQYF. V gene TRBV5-1 combines with J gene TRBJ2-7; 13 positions match TRBD2. J lost 4 bases, V lost 1 base, and 8 bases had no gene match. Germline V lookup: CDR1 SGHRS, CDR2 YFSETQ. The CDR3 sequence is 17 residues long.

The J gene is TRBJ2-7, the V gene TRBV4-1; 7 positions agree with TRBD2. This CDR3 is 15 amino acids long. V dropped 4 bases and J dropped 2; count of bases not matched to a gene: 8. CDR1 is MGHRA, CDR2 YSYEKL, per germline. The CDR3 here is CASSRISGTPYEQYF. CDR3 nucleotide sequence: TGCGCCAGCAGCCGGATCAGCGGGACCCCCTACGAGCAGTACTTC.

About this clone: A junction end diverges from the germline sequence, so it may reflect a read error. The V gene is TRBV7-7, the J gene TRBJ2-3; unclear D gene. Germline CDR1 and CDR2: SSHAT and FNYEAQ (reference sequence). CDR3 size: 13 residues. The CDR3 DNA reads TGTGCTAGCAGCGCGGATCGAGGAGATACGCAGTATTTT. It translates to CASSADRGDTQYF.

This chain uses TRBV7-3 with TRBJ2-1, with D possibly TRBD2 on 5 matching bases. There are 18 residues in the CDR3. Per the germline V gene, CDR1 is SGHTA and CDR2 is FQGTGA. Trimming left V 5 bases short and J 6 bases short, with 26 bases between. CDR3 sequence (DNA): TGTGCCAGCAGCCCCCGAGGGAGCGCCACGGTCAAAGGCAATGAGCAGTTCTTC. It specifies CASSPRGSATVKGNEQFF.

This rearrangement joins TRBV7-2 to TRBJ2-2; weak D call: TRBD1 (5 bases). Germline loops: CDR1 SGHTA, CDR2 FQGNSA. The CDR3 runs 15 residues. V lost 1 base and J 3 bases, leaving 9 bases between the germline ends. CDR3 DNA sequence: TGTGCCAGCAGCTTAGGCAGGGCTCACACCGGGGAGCTGTTTTTT. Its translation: CASSLGRAHTGELFF.